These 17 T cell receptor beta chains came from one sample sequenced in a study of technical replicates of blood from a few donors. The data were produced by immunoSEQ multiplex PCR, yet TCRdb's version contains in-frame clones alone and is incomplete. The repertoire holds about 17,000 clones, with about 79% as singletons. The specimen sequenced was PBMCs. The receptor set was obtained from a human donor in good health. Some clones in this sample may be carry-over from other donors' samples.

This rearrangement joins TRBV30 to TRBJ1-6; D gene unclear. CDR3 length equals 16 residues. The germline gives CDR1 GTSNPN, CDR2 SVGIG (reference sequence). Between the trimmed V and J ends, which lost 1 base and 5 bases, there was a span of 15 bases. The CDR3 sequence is CAWSASLTSDNSPLHF. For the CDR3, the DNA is TGTGCCTGGAGTGCCTCTCTCACGAGCGATAATTCACCCCTCCACTTT.

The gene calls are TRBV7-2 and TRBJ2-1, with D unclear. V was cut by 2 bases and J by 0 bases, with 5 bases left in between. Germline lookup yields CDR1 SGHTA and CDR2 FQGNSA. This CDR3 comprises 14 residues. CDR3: CASSLTSSYNEQFF. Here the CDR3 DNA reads TGTGCCAGCAGCTTAACGAGCTCCTACAATGAGCAGTTCTTC. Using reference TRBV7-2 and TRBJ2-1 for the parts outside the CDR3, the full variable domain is GAGVSQSPSNKVTEKGKDVELRCDPISGHTALYWYRQSLGQGLEFLIYFQGNSAPDKSGLPSDRFSAERTGGSVSTLTIQRTQQEDSAVYLCASSLTSSYNEQFFGPGTRLTVL.

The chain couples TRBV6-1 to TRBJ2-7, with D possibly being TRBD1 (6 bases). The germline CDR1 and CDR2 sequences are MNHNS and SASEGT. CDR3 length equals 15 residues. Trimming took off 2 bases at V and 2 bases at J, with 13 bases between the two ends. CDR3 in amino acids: CASSEYQGQTYEQYF. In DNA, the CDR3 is TGTGCCAGCAGTGAATACCAGGGACAAACCTACGAGCAGTACTTC.

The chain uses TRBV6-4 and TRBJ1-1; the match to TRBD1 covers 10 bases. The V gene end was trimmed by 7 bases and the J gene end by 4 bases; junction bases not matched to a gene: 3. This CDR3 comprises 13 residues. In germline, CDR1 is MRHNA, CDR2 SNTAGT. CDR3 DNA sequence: TGTGCCAGCAAGGGGACAGGGGCCACTGAAGCTTTCTTT. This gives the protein CASKGTGATEAFF.

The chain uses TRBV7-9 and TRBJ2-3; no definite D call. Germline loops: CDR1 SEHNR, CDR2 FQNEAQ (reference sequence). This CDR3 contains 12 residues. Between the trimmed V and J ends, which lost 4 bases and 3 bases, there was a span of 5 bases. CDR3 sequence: CASSSGTDTQYF. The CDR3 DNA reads TGTGCCAGCAGCTCCGGGACAGATACGCAGTATTTT.

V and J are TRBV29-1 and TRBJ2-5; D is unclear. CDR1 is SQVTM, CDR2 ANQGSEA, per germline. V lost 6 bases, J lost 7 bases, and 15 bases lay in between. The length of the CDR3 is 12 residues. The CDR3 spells CSVEVAPATQYF. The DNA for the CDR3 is TGCAGCGTAGAGGTCGCCCCGGCGACCCAGTACTTC.

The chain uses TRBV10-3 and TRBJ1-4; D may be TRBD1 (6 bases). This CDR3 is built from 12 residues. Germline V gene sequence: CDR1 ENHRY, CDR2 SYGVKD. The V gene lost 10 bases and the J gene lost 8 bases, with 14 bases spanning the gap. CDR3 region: CATAGGGEKLFF. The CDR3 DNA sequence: TGTGCCACTGCTGGGGGGGGCGAAAAACTGTTTTTT.

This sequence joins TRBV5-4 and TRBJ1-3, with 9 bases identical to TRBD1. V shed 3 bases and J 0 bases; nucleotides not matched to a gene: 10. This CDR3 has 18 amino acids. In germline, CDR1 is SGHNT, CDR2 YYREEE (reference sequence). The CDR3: CASSSGGQGPSSGNTIYF. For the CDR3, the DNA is TGTGCCAGCAGCTCGGGGGGACAGGGACCTAGCTCTGGAAACACCATATATTTT.

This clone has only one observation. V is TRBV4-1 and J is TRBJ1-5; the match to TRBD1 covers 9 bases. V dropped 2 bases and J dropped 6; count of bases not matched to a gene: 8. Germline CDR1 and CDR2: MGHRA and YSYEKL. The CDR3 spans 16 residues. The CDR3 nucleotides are TGCGCCAGCAGCCAAACCGGGACAGGGTCCTCTCAGCCCCAGCATTTT. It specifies CASSQTGTGSSQPQHF.

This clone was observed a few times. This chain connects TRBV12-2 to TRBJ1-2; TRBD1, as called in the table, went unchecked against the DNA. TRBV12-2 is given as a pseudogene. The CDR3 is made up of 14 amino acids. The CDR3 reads CASRLGQIFYGYTF. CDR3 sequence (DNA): TGTGCAAGTCGCTTAGGGCAGATTTTCTATGGCTACACCTTC.

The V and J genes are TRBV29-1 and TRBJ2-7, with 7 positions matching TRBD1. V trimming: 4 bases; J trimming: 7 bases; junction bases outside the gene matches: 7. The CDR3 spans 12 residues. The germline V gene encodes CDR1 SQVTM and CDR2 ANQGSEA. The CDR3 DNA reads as TGCAGCGTTGGGACAGGCGAACAGGAGCAGTACTTC. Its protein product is CSVGTGEQEQYF.

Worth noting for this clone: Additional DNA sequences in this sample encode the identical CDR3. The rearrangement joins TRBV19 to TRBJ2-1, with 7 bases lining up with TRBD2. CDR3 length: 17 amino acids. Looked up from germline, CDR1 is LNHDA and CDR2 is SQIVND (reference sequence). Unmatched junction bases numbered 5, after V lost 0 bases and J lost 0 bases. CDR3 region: CASSIDLASGSYNEQFF. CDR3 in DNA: TGTGCCAGTAGTATAGATTTGGCTAGCGGCTCCTACAATGAGCAGTTCTTC.

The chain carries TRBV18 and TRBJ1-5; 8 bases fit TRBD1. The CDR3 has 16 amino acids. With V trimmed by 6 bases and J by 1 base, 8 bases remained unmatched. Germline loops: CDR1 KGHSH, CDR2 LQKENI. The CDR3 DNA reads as TGTGCCAGCTCCGCCGGCCAGGGGGCCAGCAATCAGCCCCAGCATTTT. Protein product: CASSAGQGASNQPQHF.

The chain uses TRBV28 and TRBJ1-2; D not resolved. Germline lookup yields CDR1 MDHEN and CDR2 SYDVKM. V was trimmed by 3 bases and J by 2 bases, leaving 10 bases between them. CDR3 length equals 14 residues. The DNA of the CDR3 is TGTGCCAGCAGTTTGCCTACAGAGAACTATGGCTACACCTTC. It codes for CASSLPTENYGYTF.

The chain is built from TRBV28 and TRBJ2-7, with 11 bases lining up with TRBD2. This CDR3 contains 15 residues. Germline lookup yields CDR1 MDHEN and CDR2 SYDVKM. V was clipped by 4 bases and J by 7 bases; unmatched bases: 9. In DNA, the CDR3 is TGTGCCAGCAGTTCTATACTAGCGGGAGTCTGGGAGCAGTACTTC. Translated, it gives CASSSILAGVWEQYF.

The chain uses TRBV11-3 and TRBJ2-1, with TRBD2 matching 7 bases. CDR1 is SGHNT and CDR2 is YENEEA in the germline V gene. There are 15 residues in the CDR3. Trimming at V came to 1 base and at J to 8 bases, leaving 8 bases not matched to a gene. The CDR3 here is CASSLVAGDVYEQFF. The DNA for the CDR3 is TGTGCCAGCAGCTTAGTGGCGGGAGATGTCTATGAGCAGTTCTTC.

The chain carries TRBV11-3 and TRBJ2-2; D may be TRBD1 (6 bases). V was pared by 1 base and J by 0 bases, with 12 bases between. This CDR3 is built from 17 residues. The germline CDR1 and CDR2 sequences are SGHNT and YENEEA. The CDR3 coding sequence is TGTGCCAGCAGCTTAGCCGCAACAGGGACGAACACCGGGGAGCTGTTTTTT. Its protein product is CASSLAATGTNTGELFF.